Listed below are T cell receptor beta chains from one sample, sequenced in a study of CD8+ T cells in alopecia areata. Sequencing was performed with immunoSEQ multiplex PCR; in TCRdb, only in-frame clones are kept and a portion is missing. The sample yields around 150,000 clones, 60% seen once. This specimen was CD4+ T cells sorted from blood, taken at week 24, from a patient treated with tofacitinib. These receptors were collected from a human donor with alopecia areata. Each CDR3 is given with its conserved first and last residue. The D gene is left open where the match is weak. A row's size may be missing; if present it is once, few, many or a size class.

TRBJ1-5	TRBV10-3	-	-	TGTGCCATCAGTGAGTCCGGGAATCAGCCCCAGCATTTT	CAISESGNQPQHF
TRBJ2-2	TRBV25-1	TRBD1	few	TGTGCCAGCAGTCCAAGGACAGGGAACACCGGGGAGCTGTTTTTT	CASSPRTGNTGELFF
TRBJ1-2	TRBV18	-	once	TGTGCCAGCTCACCAACGCCAGGGGTTTACTATGGCTACACCTTC	CASSPTPGVYYGYTF
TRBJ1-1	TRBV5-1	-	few	TGCGCCAGCAGCTTGGAAGGTGGGAGTGAAGCTTTCTTT	CASSLEGGSEAFF
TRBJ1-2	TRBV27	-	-	TGTGCCAGCAGTTTATACGGGACGGCTAACTATGGCTACACCTTC	CASSLYGTANYGYTF
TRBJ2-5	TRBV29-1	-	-	TGCAGCGTTGACACTGTCGTGTTGGAGACCCAGTACTTC	CSVDTVVLETQYF
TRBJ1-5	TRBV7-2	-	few	TGTGCCAGCAGCTTAGTGGGTAGCAATCAGCCCCAGCATTTT	CASSLVGSNQPQHF
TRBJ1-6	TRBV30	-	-	TGTGCCTGGGGGGCGGGGGAAGGAACACCCCTCCACTTT	CAWGAGEGTPLHF
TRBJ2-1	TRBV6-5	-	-	TGTGCCAGCAAAAAATCAACGGGCGAGCAGTTCTTC	CASKKSTGEQFF
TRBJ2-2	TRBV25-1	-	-	TGTGCCAGCAGTGGGAACGGGGTTGACACCGGGGAGCTGTTTTTT	CASSGNGVDTGELFF
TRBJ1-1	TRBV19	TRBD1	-	TGTGCCAGTAGCTCTACACCCGACAGGGGAGGTGAAGCTTTCTTT	CASSSTPDRGGEAFF
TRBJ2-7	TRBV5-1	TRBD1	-	TGCGCCAGCAGCTTGGTTATCGGGACAGGGGGCTACGAGCAGTACTTC	CASSLVIGTGGYEQYF
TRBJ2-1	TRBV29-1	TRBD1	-	TGCAGCGCAATGAGGACAGGGAACAATGAGCAGTTCTTC	CSAMRTGNNEQFF
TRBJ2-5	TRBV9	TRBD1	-	TGTGCCAGCAGCGGAGGGGGCCTGGAGACCCAGTACTTC	CASSGGGLETQYF
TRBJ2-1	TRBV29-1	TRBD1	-	TGCAGCCACGGTAGGGACAGGGCATGGGATGAGCAGTTCTTC	CSHGRDRAWDEQFF
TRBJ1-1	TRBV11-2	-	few	TGTGCCAGCAGCTTAGATCGGGCGGGGACTGAAGCTTTCTTT	CASSLDRAGTEAFF
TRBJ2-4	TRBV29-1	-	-	TGCAGCGTTGAGGTCAGGGGATACAAAAACATTCAGTACTTC	CSVEVRGYKNIQYF
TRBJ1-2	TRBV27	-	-	TGTGCCAGCAGTTTCTCGACGGGGGCGGGTGGCTACACCTTC	CASSFSTGAGGYTF
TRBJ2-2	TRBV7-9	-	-	TGTGCCAGCAGCTTACGGGGTAGCAACACCGGGGAGCTGTTTTTT	CASSLRGSNTGELFF
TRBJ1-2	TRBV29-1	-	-	TGCAGCGTTGGGATAACGGGGTATGGCTACACCTTC	CSVGITGYGYTF
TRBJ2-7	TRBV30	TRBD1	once	TGTGCCTGGACTGCCGTGGACAGGGTTAACTACGAGCAGTACTTC	CAWTAVDRVNYEQYF
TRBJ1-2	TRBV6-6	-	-	TGTGCCAGCAGTTCTTCTAGGGATGGCTATGGCTACACCTTC	CASSSSRDGYGYTF
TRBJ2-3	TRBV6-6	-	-	TGTGCCACAGGGCGGGGCACAGATACGCAGTATTTT	CATGRGTDTQYF
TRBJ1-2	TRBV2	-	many	TGTGCCAGCAGTGACAACGGGATCTATGGCTACACCTTC	CASSDNGIYGYTF
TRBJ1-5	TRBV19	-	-	TGTGCCAGTAGTAAGGGAGGGACCAATCAGCCCCAGCATTTT	CASSKGGTNQPQHF
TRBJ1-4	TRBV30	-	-	TGTGCCTGGAGTGTCAATGTCGCACTGTTTTTT	CAWSVNVALFF
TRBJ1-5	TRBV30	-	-	TGTGCCTGGAGTGCCGCAGTTTATAGCAATCAGCCCCAGCATTTT	CAWSAAVYSNQPQHF
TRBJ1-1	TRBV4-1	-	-	TGCGCCAGCAGCCCTCGAGTGGTGGGGAACACTGAAGCTTTCTTT	CASSPRVVGNTEAFF
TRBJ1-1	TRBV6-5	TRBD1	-	TGTGCCAGCAGTTACTCGGAACGGGGGGACAGCACTGAAGCTTTCTTT	CASSYSERGDSTEAFF
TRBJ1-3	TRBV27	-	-	TGTGCCAGCAAGGAGGGACACTCTGGAAACACCATATATTTT	CASKEGHSGNTIYF
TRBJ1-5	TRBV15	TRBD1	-	TGTGCCACCAGCAGAGATCTGCCACAGGGGCGTATTGGCAATCAGCCCCAGCATTTT	CATSRDLPQGRIGNQPQHF
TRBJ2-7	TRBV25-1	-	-	TGTGCCAGCAGTGTGACAATCCACGAGCAGTACTTC	CASSVTIHEQYF
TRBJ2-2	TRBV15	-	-	TGTGCCACCAGCAGAGATGGGCTTCACACCGGGGAGCTGTTTTTT	CATSRDGLHTGELFF
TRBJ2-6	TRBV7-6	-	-	TGTGCCAGCAGCTTGCAGGGCGGAGCTGGGGCCAACGTCCTGACTTTC	CASSLQGGAGANVLTF
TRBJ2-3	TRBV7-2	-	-	TGTGCCAGCAGCTTACTGGGTGATACGCAGTATTTT	CASSLLGDTQYF
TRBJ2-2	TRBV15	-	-	TGTGCCACCAGCAGTACCACCACCGGGGAGCTGTTTTTT	CATSSTTTGELFF
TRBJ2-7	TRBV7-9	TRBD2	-	TGTGCCAGCAGCCCACGGGGGGTCGAGCAGTACTTC	CASSPRGVEQYF
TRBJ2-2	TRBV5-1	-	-	TGCGCCAGCAGCCACAGGGAACTCAACACCGGGGAGCTGTTTTTT	CASSHRELNTGELFF
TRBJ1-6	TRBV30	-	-	TGTGCCTGGAGTCTTGGGGGTTCACCCCTCCACTTT	CAWSLGGSPLHF
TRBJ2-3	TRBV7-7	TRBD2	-	TGTGCTAGCAGCCCGGGGGGTTGGACAACAGATACGCAGTATTTT	CASSPGGWTTDTQYF
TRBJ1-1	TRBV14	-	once	TGTGCCAGCAGCCAAAAGTACACAGCTGCTTTCTTT	CASSQKYTAAFF
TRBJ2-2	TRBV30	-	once	TGTGCCCGGAGCCGGGGGACGAACACCGGGGAGCTGTTTTTT	CARSRGTNTGELFF
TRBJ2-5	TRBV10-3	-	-	TGTGCCATCAGTGAAATCATGGGCGGTGAGACCCAGTACTTC	CAISEIMGGETQYF
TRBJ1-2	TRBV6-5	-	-	TGTGCCAGCAGTTACAGGGTTGACTATGGCTACACCTTC	CASSYRVDYGYTF
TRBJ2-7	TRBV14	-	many	TGTGCCAGCAGCCAAGGTATCGGCAGGGGAGGCTACGAGCAGTACTTC	CASSQGIGRGGYEQYF
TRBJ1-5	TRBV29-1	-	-	TGCAGCGTTGGGTATGATAAGCCCCAGCATTTT	CSVGYDKPQHF
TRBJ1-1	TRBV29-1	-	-	TGCAGCGTTGGGAGGGCTCCGAGCACTGAAGCTTTCTTT	CSVGRAPSTEAFF
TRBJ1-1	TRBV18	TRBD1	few	TGTGCCAGCTCACCACCGAGGACAGGGGGCATCACTGAAGCTTTCTTT	CASSPPRTGGITEAFF
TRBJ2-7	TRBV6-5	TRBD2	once	TGTGCCAGCAGACCACTAGCGGGGGGATCCTACGAGCAGTACTTC	CASRPLAGGSYEQYF
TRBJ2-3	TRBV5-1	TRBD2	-	TGCGCCAGCAGCTCCGGACTAGCGGGGACCTCAGATACGCAGTATTTT	CASSSGLAGTSDTQYF
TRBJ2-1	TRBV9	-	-	TGTGCCAGCAGCCGGGGGGCTGACTACAATGAGCAGTTCTTC	CASSRGADYNEQFF
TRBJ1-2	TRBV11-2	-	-	TGTGCCAGCAGCGGAGGGGGTCATCGCTACACCTTC	CASSGGGHRYTF
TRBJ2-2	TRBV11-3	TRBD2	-	TGTGCCAGCAGCGGCCCAGCGGGGGGTTTCGGGGAGCTGTTTTTT	CASSGPAGGFGELFF
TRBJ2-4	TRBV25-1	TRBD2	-	TGTGCCAGCAGTTCTCGGGAGGGGCCCATTCAGTACTTC	CASSSREGPIQYF
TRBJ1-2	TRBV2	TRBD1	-	TGTGCCAGCAGTGATCGGACAGGCTATGGCTACACCTTC	CASSDRTGYGYTF